A single T cell receptor (beta chain) is shown here with its context. V was cut by 8 bases and J by 9 bases, with 7 bases left in between. Germline CDR1 is MNHNS and CDR2 is SASEGT. This CDR3 region has 10 residues. Tumor samples were obtained before definitive surgery or chemotherapy. This entry belongs to a study of high-grade serous ovarian cancer treatment subgroups. Method: immunoSEQ multiplex PCR; TCRdb's copy keeps in-frame clones and lacks some. The sample has several thousand clones; around 82% are singletons. Sequencing used tumor tissue. This rearrangement joins TRBV6-1 to TRBJ2-2; D remains ambiguous. The source is a human donor with high-grade serous ovarian cancer. DNA of the CDR3: TGTGCCAGCCGTAACCGGGAGCTGTTTTTT. Protein product: CASRNRELFF.